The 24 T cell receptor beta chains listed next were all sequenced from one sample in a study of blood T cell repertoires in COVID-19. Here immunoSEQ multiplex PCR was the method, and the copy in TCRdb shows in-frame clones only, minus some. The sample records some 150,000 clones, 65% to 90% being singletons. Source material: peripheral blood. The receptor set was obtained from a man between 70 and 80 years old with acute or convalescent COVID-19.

The CDR3 loop is CASAPRGSYEQYF. CDR3 DNA: TGTGCCAGCGCCCCCCGGGGATCCTACGAGCAGTACTTC. This chain links TRBV28 with TRBJ2-7, with a possible D match to TRBD2 (5 bases). The CDR3 totals 13 residues. Germline-derived CDR1 and CDR2 are MDHEN and SYDVKM. V was trimmed by 8 bases and J by 1 base, leaving 12 bases between them. Full variable domain (missing parts from reference TRBV28 and TRBJ2-7): DVKVTQSSRYLVKRTGEKVFLECVQDMDHENMFWYRQDPGLGLRLIYFSYDVKMKEKGDIPEGYSVSREKKERFSLILESASTNQTSMYLCASAPRGSYEQYFGPGTRLTVT.

CDR3 sequence reads: CASSPSGQGSQPQHF. CDR3 nucleotides: TGTGCCAGTAGTCCTTCCGGACAGGGAAGTCAGCCCCAGCATTTT. This sequence joins TRBV19 and TRBJ1-5; TRBD1 matches 8 bases. The CDR3 covers 15 residues. V lost 5 bases, J lost 6 bases, and 9 bases stayed unmatched. CDR1 is LNHDA and CDR2 is SQIVND in the germline V gene (reference sequence). Supplemented by reference TRBV19 and TRBJ1-5, the full variable domain reads DGGITQSPKYLFRKEGQNVTLSCEQNLNHDAMYWYRQDPGQGLRLIYYSQIVNDFQKGDIAEGYSVSREKKESFPLTVTSAQKNPTAFYLCASSPSGQGSQPQHFGDGTRLSIL.

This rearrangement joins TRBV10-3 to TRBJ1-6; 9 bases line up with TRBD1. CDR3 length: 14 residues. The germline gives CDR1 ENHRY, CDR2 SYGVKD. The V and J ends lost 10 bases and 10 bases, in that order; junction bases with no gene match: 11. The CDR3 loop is CANRQDRGLSPLHF. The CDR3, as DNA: TGTGCCAACCGACAGGACAGGGGACTCTCACCCCTCCACTTT.

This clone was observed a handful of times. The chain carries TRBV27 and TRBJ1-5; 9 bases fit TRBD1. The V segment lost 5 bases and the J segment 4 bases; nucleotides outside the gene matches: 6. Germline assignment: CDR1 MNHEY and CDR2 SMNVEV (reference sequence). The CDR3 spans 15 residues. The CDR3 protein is CASSLGQGPNQPQHF. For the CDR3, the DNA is TGTGCCAGCAGTCTGGGACAGGGTCCAAATCAGCCCCAGCATTTT.

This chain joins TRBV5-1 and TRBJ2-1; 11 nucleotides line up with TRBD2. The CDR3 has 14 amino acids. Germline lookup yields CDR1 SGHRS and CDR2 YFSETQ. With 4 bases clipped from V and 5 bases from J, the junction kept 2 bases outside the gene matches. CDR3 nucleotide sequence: TGCGCCAGCAGCCTAGCGGGAGGCCACAATGAGCAGTTCTTC. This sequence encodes CASSLAGGHNEQFF. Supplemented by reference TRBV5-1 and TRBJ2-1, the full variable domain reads KAGVTQTPRYLIKTRGQQVTLSCSPISGHRSVSWYQQTPGQGLQFLFEYFSETQRNKGNFPGRFSGRQFSNSRSEMNVSTLELGDSALYLCASSLAGGHNEQFFGPGTRLTVL.

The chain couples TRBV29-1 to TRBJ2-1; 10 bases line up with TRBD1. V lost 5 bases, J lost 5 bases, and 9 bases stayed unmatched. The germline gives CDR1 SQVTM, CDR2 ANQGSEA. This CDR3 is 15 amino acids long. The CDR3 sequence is CSVSRTGGINNEQFF. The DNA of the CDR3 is TGCAGCGTTTCCCGGACAGGGGGGATAAACAATGAGCAGTTCTTC.

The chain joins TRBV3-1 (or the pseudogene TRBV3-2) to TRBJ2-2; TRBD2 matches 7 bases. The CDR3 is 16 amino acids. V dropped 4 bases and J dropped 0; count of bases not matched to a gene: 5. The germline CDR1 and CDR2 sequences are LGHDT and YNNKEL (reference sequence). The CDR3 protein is CASSPGLPPNTGELFF. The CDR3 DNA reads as TGTGCCAGCAGCCCGGGACTACCTCCGAACACCGGGGAGCTGTTTTTT.

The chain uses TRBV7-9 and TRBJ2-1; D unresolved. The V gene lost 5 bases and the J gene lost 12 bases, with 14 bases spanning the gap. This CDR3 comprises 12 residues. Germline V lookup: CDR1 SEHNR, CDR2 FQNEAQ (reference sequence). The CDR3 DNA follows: TGTGCCAGCAGCCTTAGAACCTCACGGCAGTTCTTC. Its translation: CASSLRTSRQFF.

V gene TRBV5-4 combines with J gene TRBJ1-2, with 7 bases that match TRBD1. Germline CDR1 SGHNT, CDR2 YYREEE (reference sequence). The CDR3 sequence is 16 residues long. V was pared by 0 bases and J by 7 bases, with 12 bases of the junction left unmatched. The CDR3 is CASSLARGQSRVGYTF. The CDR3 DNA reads TGTGCCAGCAGCTTGGCACGGGGACAGAGCCGGGTTGGCTACACCTTC.

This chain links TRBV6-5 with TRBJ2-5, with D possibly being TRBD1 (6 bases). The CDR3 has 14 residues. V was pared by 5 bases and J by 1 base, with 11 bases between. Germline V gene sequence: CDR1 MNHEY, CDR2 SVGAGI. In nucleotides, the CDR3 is TGTGCCAGCAGTACCGGACAGATCCAAGAGACCCAGTACTTC. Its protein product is CASSTGQIQETQYF.

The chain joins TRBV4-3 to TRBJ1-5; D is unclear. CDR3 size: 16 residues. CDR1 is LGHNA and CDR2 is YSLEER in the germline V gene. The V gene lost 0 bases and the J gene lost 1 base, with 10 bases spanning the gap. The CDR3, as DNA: TGCGCCAGCAGCCAAGATTGGGGAGGAAGCAATCAGCCCCAGCATTTT. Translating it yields CASSQDWGGSNQPQHF.

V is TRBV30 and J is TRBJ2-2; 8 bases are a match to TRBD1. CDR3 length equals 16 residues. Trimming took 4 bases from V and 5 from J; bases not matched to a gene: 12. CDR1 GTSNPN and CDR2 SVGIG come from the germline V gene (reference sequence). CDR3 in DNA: TGTGCCTGGACCACGGACAGGGCGAGGGGGACCGGGGAGCTGTTTTTT. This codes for CAWTTDRARGTGELFF.

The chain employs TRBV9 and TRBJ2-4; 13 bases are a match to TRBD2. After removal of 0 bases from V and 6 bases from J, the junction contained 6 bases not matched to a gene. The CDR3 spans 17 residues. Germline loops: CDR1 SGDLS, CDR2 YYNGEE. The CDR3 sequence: CASSVGGLAGDGNIQYF. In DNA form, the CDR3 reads TGTGCCAGCAGCGTAGGAGGACTAGCGGGAGACGGAAACATTCAGTACTTC.

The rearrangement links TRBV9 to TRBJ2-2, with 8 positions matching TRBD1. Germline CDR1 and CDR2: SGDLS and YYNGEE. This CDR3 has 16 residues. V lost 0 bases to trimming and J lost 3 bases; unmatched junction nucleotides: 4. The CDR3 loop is CASSVAQGAYTGELFF. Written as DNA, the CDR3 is TGTGCCAGCAGCGTAGCGCAGGGGGCTTACACCGGGGAGCTGTTTTTT.

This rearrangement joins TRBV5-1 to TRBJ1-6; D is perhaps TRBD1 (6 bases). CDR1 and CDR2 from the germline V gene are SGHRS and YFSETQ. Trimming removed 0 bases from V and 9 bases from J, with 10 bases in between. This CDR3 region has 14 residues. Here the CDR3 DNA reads TGCGCCAGCAGCTTGGCAGGGGATGGTTCACCCCTCCACTTT. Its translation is CASSLAGDGSPLHF.

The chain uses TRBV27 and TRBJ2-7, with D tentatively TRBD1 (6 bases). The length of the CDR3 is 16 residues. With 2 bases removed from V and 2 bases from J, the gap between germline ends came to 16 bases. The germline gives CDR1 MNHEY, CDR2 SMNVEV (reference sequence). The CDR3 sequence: CASSLLWFGQPYEQYF. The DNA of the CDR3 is TGTGCCAGCAGTTTACTTTGGTTCGGACAGCCCTACGAGCAGTACTTC.

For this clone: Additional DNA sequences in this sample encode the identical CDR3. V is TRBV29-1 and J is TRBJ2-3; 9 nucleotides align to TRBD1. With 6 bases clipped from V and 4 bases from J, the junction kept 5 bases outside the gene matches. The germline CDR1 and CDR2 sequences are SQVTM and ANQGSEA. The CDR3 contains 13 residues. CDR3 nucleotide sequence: TGCAGCGTGGATCGACAGGGGGCAGATACGCAGTATTTT. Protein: CSVDRQGADTQYF.

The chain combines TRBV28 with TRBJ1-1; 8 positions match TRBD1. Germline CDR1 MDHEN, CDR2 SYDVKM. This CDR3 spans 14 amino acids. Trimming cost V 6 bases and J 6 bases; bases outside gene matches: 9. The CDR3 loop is CASSSPYRGSEAFF. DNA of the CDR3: TGTGCCAGCAGCTCCCCCTACAGGGGGTCTGAAGCTTTCTTT.

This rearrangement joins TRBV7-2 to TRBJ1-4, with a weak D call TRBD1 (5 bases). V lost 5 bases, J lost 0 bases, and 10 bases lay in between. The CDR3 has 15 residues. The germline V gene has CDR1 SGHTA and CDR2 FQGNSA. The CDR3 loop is CASSAAGTTNEKLFF. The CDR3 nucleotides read TGTGCCAGCAGCGCGGCAGGGACAACTAATGAAAAACTGTTTTTT.

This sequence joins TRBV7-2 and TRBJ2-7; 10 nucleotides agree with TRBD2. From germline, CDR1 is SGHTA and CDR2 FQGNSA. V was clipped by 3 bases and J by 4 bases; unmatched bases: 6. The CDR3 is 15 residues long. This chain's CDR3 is CASSLAVTSGYEQYF. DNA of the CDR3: TGTGCCAGCAGCTTGGCGGTGACTAGCGGGTACGAGCAGTACTTC.

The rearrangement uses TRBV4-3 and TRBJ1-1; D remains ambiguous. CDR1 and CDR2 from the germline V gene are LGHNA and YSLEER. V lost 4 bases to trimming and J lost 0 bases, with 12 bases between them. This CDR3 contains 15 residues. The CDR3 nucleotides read TGCGCCAGCAGCCCGCGACTCGCCATGAACACTGAAGCTTTCTTT. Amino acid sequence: CASSPRLAMNTEAFF.

CDR3 protein: CATSDLTEKLFF. DNA for the CDR3: TGTGCCACCAGTGACCTGACAGAAAAACTGTTTTTT. The chain links TRBV24-1 to TRBJ1-4; D is unresolved. V was trimmed by 4 bases and J by 8 bases, leaving 7 bases between them. The CDR3 consists of 12 residues. Germline loops: CDR1 KGHDR, CDR2 SFDVKD.

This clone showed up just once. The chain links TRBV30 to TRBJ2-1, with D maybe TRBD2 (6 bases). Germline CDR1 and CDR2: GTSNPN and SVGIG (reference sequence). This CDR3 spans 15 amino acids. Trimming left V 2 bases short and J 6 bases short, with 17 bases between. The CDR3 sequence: CAWSPPGLPSNEQFF. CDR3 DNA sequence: TGTGCCTGGAGTCCTCCGGGACTTCCTTCCAATGAGCAGTTCTTC.

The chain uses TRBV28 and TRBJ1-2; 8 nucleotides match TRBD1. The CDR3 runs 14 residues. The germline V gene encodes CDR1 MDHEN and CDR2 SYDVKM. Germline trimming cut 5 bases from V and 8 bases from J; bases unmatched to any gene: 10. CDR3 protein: CASSPGQGLGGYTF. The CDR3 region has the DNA TGTGCCAGCAGTCCCGGACAGGGCCTGGGGGGCTACACCTTC.